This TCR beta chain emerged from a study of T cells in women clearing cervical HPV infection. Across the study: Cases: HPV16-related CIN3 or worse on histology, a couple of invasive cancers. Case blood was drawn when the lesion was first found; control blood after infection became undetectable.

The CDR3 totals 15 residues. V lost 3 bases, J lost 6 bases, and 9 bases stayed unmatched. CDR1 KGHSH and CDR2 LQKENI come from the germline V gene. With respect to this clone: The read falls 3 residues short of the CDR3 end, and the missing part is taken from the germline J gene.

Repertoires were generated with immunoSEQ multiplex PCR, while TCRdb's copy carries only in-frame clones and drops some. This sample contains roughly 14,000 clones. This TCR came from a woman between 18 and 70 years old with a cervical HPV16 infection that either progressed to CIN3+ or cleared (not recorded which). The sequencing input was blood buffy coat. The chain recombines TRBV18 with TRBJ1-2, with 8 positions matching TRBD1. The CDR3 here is CASSPSSTGENGYTF. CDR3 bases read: TGTGCCAGCTCACCTTCATCGACAGGGGAAAATGGC.